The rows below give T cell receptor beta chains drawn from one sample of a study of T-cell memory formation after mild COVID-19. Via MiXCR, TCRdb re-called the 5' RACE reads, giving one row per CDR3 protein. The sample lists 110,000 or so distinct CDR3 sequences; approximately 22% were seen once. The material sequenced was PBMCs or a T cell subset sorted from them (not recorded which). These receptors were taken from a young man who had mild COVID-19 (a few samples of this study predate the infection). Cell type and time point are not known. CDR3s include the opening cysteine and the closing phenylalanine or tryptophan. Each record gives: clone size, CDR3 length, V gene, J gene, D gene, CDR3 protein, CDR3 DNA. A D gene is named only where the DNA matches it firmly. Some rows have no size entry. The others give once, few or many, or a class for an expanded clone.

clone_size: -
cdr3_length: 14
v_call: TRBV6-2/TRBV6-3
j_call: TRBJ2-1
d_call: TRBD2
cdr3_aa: CASTGLAGFNEQFF
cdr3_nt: TGTGCCAGCACCGGACTAGCGGGGTTCAATGAGCAGTTCTTC

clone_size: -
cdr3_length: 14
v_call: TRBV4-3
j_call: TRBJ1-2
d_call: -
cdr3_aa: CASSQAFGSDGYTF
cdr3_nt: TGCGCCAGCAGCCAAGCCTTCGGGAGCGATGGCTACACCTTC

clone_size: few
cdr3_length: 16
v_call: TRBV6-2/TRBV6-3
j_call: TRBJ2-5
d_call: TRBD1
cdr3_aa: CASSWHGTGDQETQYF
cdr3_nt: TGTGCCAGCAGTTGGCACGGGACAGGGGACCAAGAGACCCAGTACTTC

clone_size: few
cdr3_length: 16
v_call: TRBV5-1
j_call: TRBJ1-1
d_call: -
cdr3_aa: CASSIWAGRINTEAFF
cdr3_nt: TGCGCCAGCAGCATATGGGCAGGGCGGATAAACACTGAAGCTTTCTTT

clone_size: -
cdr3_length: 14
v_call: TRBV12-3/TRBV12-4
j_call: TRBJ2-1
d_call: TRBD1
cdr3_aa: CASRPGQGENEQFF
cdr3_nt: TGTGCCAGCAGACCGGGACAGGGGGAAAATGAGCAGTTCTTC

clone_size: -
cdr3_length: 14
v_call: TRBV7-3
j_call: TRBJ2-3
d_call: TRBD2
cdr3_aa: CASSAGGAADTQYF
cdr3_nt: TGTGCCAGCAGCGCCGGGGGGGCCGCAGATACGCAGTATTTT

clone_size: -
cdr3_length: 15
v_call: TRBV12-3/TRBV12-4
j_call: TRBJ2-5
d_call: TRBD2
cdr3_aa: CASSWGGGRLETQYF
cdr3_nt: TGTGCCAGCAGTTGGGGCGGGGGTCGCCTGGAGACCCAGTACTTC

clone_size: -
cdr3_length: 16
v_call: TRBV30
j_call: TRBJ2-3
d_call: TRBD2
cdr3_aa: CAWSGGTSGELDTQYF
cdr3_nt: TGTGCCTGGAGTGGGGGGACTAGCGGGGAGTTAGATACGCAGTATTTT

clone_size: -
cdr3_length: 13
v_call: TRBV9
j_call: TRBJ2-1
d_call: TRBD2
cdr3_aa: CASSVGGGDEQFF
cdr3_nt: TGTGCCAGCAGCGTCGGGGGGGGCGATGAGCAGTTCTTC

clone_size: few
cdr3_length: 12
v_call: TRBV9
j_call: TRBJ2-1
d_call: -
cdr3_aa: CASSPWGNEQFF
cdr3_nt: TGTGCCAGCAGCCCGTGGGGTAATGAGCAGTTCTTC

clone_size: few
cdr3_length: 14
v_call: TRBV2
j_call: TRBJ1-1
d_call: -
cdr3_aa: CASMMVGGSTEAFF
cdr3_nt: TGTGCCAGCATGATGGTAGGGGGAAGTACTGAAGCTTTCTTT

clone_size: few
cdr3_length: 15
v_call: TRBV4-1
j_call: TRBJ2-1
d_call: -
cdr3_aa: CASSQDRLAFFEQFF
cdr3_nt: TGCGCCAGCAGCCAAGATCGCCTAGCGTTCTTTGAGCAGTTCTTC

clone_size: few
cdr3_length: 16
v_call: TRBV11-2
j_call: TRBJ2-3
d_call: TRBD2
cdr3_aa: CASSGLAGGPTDTQYF
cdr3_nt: TGTGCCAGCAGCGGACTAGCGGGGGGGCCCACAGATACGCAGTATTTT

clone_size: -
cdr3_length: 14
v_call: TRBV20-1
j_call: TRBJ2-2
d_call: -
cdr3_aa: CSARGGVGTGELFF
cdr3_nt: TGCAGTGCTAGAGGCGGGGTGGGCACCGGGGAGCTGTTTTTT

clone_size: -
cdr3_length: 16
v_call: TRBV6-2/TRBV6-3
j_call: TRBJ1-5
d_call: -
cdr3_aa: CASSRLVSEGNQPQHF
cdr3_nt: TGTGCCAGCAGCCGACTTGTAAGTGAGGGCAATCAGCCCCAGCATTTT

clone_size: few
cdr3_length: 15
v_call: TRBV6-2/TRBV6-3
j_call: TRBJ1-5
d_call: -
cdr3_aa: CASSPHGGSGQPQHF
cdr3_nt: TGTGCCAGCAGCCCCCACGGGGGTTCGGGTCAGCCCCAGCATTTT